The T cell receptor beta chain under discussion was sequenced for a study of shared clonotypes between healthy human individuals. Deep was the level used in running the assay. Clones were sequenced by immunoSEQ multiplex PCR, and TCRdb holds only the in-frame ones, with some missing. There are 2 million to 2.5 million clones in the sample; about 95% occur only once, and 1.1% lies in the top ten. J gave up 3 bases and V 2 bases, and 2 bases lay outside the gene matches. Germline CDR1 MNHEY, CDR2 SVGAGI. The length of the CDR3 is 15 residues. Cells designated naive CD8 were CD45RO-negative and were positively selected for CCR7, with terminally differentiated effector memory CD45RA+ cells excluded.

J is TRBJ2-2 and V is TRBV6-5; 8 bases are a match to TRBD2. The sample taken for sequencing was naive CD8+ T cells sorted from blood. This TCR derives from a man aged 18 to 35 in good health. The CDR3 DNA reads as TGTGCCAGCAGTTACGGGACTAGTTACACCGGGGAGCTGTTTTTT. Translated, it gives CASSYGTSYTGELFF.